This record concerns one TCR beta chain sequence. Its specificity is not known. The method was immunoSEQ multiplex PCR; TCRdb's version includes in-frame clones alone and lacks a portion of them. The sample lists 150,000 to 200,000 clones, roughly 82% seen once, with about an eighth in the top ten. These data originate in a study of cytomegalovirus exposure and HLA in healthy donors. Overall study: The roughly 670 first-cohort repertoires shared a platform with the 120 validation repertoires, as reported in a later analysis.

The V gene lost 5 bases and the J gene lost 7 bases, with 15 bases spanning the gap. There are 14 residues in the CDR3. Germline assignment: CDR1 MDHEN and CDR2 SYDVKM. Findings of the study overall: Overall, around 160 TCR beta chains were annotated as cytomegalovirus-associated.

This clonotype originated in a woman in her twenties or thirties in good health and CMV-seropositive. The J gene is TRBJ1-5, the V gene TRBV28; possibly TRBD1 for D (6 bases). Sequenced material: PBMCs. This CDR3 is CASSRGGGGQPQHF. The CDR3 DNA reads as TGTGCCAGCAGTAGAGGGGGAGGGGGGCAGCCCCAGCATTTT.